This TCR beta chain was sequenced during a study of blood T cell repertoires in COVID-19. Across the whole study: Samples taken during acute and convalescent COVID-19 were collected in the United States, Italy and Spain.

Germline-derived CDR1 and CDR2 are LNHDA and SQIVND (reference sequence). The CDR3 spans 14 residues. Trimming took off 1 base at V and 8 bases at J, with 12 bases between the two ends. Original processing methods: Cell counts per sample came from amplifying reference gene primers. TCRdb's copy holds only in-frame clones and misses some; the assay was immunoSEQ multiplex PCR. V and J calls and clone size follow that table, whereas D and trimming were derived from the DNA. The sample includes 200,000 to 250,000 clones, roughly 80% of them seen just once. All enrollees were roughly 18 to 95 years old and from roughly 26 US areas.

The sequencing sample was made of PBMCs or T cells enriched from blood (not recorded which). The clonotype originates from a man between 60 and 70 years old who had recovered from COVID-19. This chain joins TRBV19 and TRBJ2-4, with D tentatively TRBD2 (6 bases). CDR3 residues: CASSIGAGWDIQYF. The CDR3 region has the DNA TGTGCCAGTAGTATAGGGGCGGGGTGGGACATTCAGTACTTC. The full variable domain, with the rest looked up from reference TRBV19 and TRBJ2-4, is DGGITQSPKYLFRKEGQNVTLSCEQNLNHDAMYWYRQDPGQGLRLIYYSQIVNDFQKGDIAEGYSVSREKKESFPLTVTSAQKNPTAFYLCASSIGAGWDIQYFGAGTRLSVL.